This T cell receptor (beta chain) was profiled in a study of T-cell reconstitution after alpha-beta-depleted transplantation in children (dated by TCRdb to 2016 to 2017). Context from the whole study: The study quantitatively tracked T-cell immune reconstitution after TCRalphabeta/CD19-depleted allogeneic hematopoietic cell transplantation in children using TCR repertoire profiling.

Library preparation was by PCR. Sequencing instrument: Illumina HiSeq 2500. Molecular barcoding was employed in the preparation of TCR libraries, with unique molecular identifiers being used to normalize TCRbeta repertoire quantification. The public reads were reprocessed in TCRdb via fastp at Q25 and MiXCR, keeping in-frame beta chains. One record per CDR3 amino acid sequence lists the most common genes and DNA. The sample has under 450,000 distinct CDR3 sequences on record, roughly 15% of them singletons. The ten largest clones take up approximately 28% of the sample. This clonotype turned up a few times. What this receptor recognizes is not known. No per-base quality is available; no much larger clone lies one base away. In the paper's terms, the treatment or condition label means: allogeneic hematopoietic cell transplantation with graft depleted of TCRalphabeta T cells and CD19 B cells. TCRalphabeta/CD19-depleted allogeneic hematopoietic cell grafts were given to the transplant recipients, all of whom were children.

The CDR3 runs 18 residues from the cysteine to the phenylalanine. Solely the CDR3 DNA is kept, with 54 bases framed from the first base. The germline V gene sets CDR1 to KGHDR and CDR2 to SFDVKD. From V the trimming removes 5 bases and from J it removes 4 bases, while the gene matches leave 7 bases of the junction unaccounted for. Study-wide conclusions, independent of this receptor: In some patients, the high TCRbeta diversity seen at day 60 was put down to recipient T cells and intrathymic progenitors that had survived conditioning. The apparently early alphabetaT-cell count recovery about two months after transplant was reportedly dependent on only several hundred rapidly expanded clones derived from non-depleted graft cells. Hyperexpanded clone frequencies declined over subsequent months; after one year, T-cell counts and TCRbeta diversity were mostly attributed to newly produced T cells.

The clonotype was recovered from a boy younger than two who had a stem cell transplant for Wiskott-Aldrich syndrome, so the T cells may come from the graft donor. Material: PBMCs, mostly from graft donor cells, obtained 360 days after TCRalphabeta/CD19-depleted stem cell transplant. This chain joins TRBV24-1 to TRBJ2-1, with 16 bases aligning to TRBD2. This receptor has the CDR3 CATSGPGLAGGNYNEQFF. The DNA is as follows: TGTGCCACCAGTGGTCCGGGACTAGCGGGAGGGAATTACAATGAGCAGTTCTTC.